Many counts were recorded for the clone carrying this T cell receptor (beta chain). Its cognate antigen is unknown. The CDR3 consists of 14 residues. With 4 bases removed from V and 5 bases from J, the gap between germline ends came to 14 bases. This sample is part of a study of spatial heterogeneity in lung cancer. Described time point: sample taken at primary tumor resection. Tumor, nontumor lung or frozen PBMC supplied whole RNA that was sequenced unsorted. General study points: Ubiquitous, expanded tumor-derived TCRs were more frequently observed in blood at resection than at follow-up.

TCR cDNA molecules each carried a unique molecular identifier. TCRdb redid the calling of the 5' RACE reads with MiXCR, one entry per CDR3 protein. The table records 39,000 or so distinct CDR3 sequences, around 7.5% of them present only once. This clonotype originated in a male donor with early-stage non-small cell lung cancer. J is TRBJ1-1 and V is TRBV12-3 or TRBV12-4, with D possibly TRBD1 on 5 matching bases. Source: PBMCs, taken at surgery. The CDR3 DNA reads TGTGCCAGCAGTTCCCAGGGTGTGAGGACTGAAGCTTTCTTT. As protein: CASSSQGVRTEAFF.